The next 14 T cell receptor beta chains were all read from a single sample in a study of OX40 agonist ivuxolimab in advanced cancers. The repertoire was sequenced with immunoSEQ multiplex PCR; TCRdb's copy has only in-frame clones and lacks some. Among 80,000 or so clones listed, around 85% were seen once. The sequenced sample was CD4+ or CD8+ T cells sorted from blood, obtained in a trial of the OX40 agonist ivuxolimab. These receptors were obtained from an adult with an advanced solid tumor such as melanoma, head and neck, liver or kidney cancer.

This clone was seen once. The V gene is TRBV18, the J gene TRBJ1-1; tentative D call: TRBD1 (5 bases). The CDR3 totals 14 residues. V lost 4 bases and J 5 bases, leaving 14 bases between the germline ends. Germline V gene sequence: CDR1 KGHSH, CDR2 LQKENI. CDR3 bases: TGTGCCAGCTCACTTCGGGGGGAATTGACTGAAGCTTTCTTT. Its protein product is CASSLRGELTEAFF.

The chain has TRBV19 and TRBJ1-1; D remains unclear. The CDR3 is 14 residues long. The germline CDR1 and CDR2 sequences are LNHDA and SQIVND (reference sequence). V was cut by 5 bases and J by 2 bases, with 12 bases left in between. CDR3 coding DNA: TGTGCCAGTAGTCTCCCCCGGACTAACACTGAAGCTTTCTTT. It encodes CASSLPRTNTEAFF.

This chain connects TRBV7-2 to TRBJ2-1; 10 positions agree with TRBD2. Germline V gene sequence: CDR1 SGHTA, CDR2 FQGNSA. The CDR3 consists of 16 residues. Trimming took 6 bases from V and 4 from J; bases not matched to a gene: 9. The CDR3 nucleotides are TGTGCCAGCAGACGGACTAGCGGTTCTCCTTACAATGAGCAGTTCTTC. It specifies CASRRTSGSPYNEQFF.

The chain is built from TRBV2 and TRBJ2-1; the D is unclear. Between the trimmed V and J ends, which lost 4 bases and 1 base, there was a span of 8 bases. The germline V gene encodes CDR1 SNHLY and CDR2 FYNNEI. The CDR3 is 14 amino acids. CDR3 amino acids: CASSVRVSYNEQFF. CDR3 DNA: TGTGCCAGCAGTGTCCGAGTTTCCTACAATGAGCAGTTCTTC.

The chain combines TRBV5-1 with TRBJ2-1; D might be TRBD1 (6 bases). Deletions cut 2 bases from V and 7 bases from J, with 16 bases between. Germline V CDR1 and CDR2: SGHRS, YFSETQ. This CDR3 region has 15 residues. Here the CDR3 reads CASSFGGAWANEQFF. The CDR3 nucleotides are TGCGCCAGCAGCTTTGGGGGCGCGTGGGCTAATGAGCAGTTCTTC.

The rearrangement links TRBV11-2 to TRBJ2-1, with 12 bases fitting TRBD2. V was clipped by 5 bases and J by 0 bases; unmatched bases: 8. The CDR3 runs 18 residues. Per germline, CDR1 SGHAT and CDR2 FQNNGV. CDR3 amino acids: CASSPGLAGLSSYNEQFF. As DNA, the CDR3 is TGTGCCAGCAGCCCGGGACTAGCGGGCCTGAGCTCCTACAATGAGCAGTTCTTC.

The chain has TRBV5-8 and TRBJ1-2; 8 bases agree with TRBD1. Looked up from germline, CDR1 is SGHTS and CDR2 is YDEGEE. J gave up 3 bases and V 0 bases, and 7 bases lay outside the gene matches. The CDR3 spans 16 residues. The CDR3 is CASSLGLQGVYYGYTF. CDR3 in DNA: TGTGCCAGCAGCTTGGGGCTACAGGGGGTATACTATGGCTACACCTTC. The variable domain in full, with the rest retrieved from reference TRBV5-8 and TRBJ1-2, is EAGVTQSPTHLIKTRGQQATLRCSPISGHTSVYWYQQALGLGLQFLLWYDEGEERNRGNFPPRFSGRQFPNYSSELNVNALELEDSALYLCASSLGLQGVYYGYTFGSGTRLTVV.

The gene calls are TRBV6-6 and TRBJ2-7; possibly TRBD2 for D (7 bases). This CDR3 is 16 amino acids long. V was trimmed by 2 bases and J by 4 bases, leaving 18 bases between them. Germline lookup yields CDR1 MNHNY and CDR2 SVGAGI (reference sequence). The CDR3 nucleotides are TGTGCCAGCAGTTACGGGAGGGGGGGGACGGGATACGAGCAGTACTTC. Translating gives CASSYGRGGTGYEQYF.

The CDR3 DNA follows: TGTGCCAGTAGTCCACAGACTAGCGGAGCCTACACAGATACGCAGTATTTT. Translated: CASSPQTSGAYTDTQYF. V and J are TRBV19 and TRBJ2-3, with 9 bases lining up with TRBD2. This CDR3 has 17 residues. Germline CDR1 and CDR2: LNHDA and SQIVND (reference sequence). The V segment lost 5 bases and the J segment 2 bases; nucleotides outside the gene matches: 11.

This chain links TRBV6-6 with TRBJ2-5, with a tentative D call TRBD1 (6 bases). The germline CDR1 and CDR2 sequences are MNHNY and SVGAGI (reference sequence). This CDR3 contains 14 residues. Trimming removed 2 bases at V and 5 bases at J, with 12 bases between. The CDR3 sequence: CASSYGRGGETQYF. In DNA, the CDR3 is TGTGCCAGCAGTTACGGCAGGGGCGGCGAGACCCAGTACTTC.

The V call is TRBV9, the J call TRBJ1-5, with a possible D match to TRBD1 (5 bases). Germline V gene data show CDR1 as SGDLS and CDR2 as YYNGEE. This CDR3 contains 15 residues. V was clipped by 0 bases and J by 2 bases, with 9 bases between them. The CDR3 reads CASSVGGVGNQPQHF. The CDR3 region has the DNA TGTGCCAGCAGCGTAGGGGGGGTCGGCAATCAGCCCCAGCATTTT.

The V call is TRBV7-3, the J call TRBJ1-2, with D possibly matching TRBD1 (5 bases). Germline V gene sequence: CDR1 SGHTA, CDR2 FQGTGA. Trimming cost V 5 bases and J 8 bases, with 15 bases left between them. This CDR3 is built from 13 residues. CDR3 DNA sequence: TGTGCCAGCAGCCCCTCGGGGGGGATGGGCTACACCTTC. This codes for CASSPSGGMGYTF.

CDR3 in amino acids: CASIAGPRTDTQYF. The CDR3 DNA is TGTGCCAGCATAGCGGGGCCCCGCACAGATACGCAGTATTTT. The genes are TRBV28 and TRBJ2-3; 8 bases align to TRBD2. Germline V CDR1 and CDR2: MDHEN, SYDVKM. This CDR3 has 14 amino acids. The J segment lost 1 base and the V segment lost 7 bases, leaving 4 bases of the junction unmatched. The variable domain in full, completed from reference TRBV28 and TRBJ2-3, reads DVKVTQSSRYLVKRTGEKVFLECVQDMDHENMFWYRQDPGLGLRLIYFSYDVKMKEKGDIPEGYSVSREKKERFSLILESASTNQTSMYLCASIAGPRTDTQYFGPGTRLTVL.

The chain has TRBV5-1 and TRBJ2-3; D is perhaps TRBD1 or TRBD2 (5 bases each). The germline gives CDR1 SGHRS, CDR2 YFSETQ. The CDR3 sequence is 16 residues long. Trimming shortened V by 4 bases and J by 0 bases, and 15 bases separated the two germline ends. In nucleotides, the CDR3 is TGCGCCAGCAGCAAAGACGGGACCCCTAGCACAGATACGCAGTATTTT. This gives the protein CASSKDGTPSTDTQYF. The whole variable domain, remainder taken from reference TRBV5-1 and TRBJ2-3, is KAGVTQTPRYLIKTRGQQVTLSCSPISGHRSVSWYQQTPGQGLQFLFEYFSETQRNKGNFPGRFSGRQFSNSRSEMNVSTLELGDSALYLCASSKDGTPSTDTQYFGPGTRLTVL.